These T cell receptor beta chains were read from a single sample in a study of blood T cell repertoires in COVID-19. Only in-frame clones appear in the TCRdb table, and some are missing; sequencing was by immunoSEQ multiplex PCR. The sample has approximately 44,000 clones, 87% seen once. Sequenced material: peripheral blood. Source of these receptors: a man between 60 and 75 years old with acute or convalescent COVID-19. The conserved cysteine and the conserved F or W are not part of the CDR3 here. Not every row has a clone size; where given, it reads once, few, many or a size class.

TRBJ2-7,TRBV14,-,ASSHSRRGGPYEQY
TRBJ2-7,TRBV5-8,-,ASSFGTLSSYEQY
TRBJ2-7,TRBV7-2,-,ASSLFSVGGAHEQY
TRBJ2-1,TRBV3-1/TRBV3-2,few,ASSLQGDEQF
TRBJ2-3,TRBV24-1,-,ATSDAGTGRADTQY
TRBJ2-1,TRBV2,-,ASKEGVNNEQF
TRBJ2-3,TRBV6-6,-,ASNQGQGTTDTQY
TRBJ1-1,TRBV14,-,ASSQDFYREGTEAF
TRBJ2-7,TRBV5-4,-,ASTQDAGQGVHEQY
TRBJ2-7,TRBV6-5,-,ASSYSVGTAYEQY
TRBJ2-1,TRBV4-2,-,ASSQGTVSNEQF
TRBJ1-5,TRBV10-3,-,AISEGTGNQPQH
TRBJ2-7,TRBV6-1,-,ASSEVADEQY
TRBJ2-6,TRBV20-1,-,SASLAGNSGANVLT
TRBJ2-1,TRBV7-8,once,ASANRAYNEQF
TRBJ1-2,TRBV6-5,-,ASSYAGGRNYGYT
TRBJ1-5,TRBV5-6,-,ASSLRQLNQPQH
TRBJ2-7,TRBV7-2,-,ASSLPGLAGGQHEQY
TRBJ1-3,TRBV28,-,ASSPPVGGGNTIY
TRBJ2-7,TRBV21-1,-,ASSSSGGSYEQY
TRBJ1-2,TRBV11-2,-,ASSSTDRANYGYT
TRBJ2-7,TRBV19,-,ASSNLQGYEQY
TRBJ2-2,TRBV6-2/TRBV6-3,-,ASSYSGGTGELF
TRBJ2-7,TRBV19,few,ASSKSPQSVGVHYEQY
TRBJ2-5,TRBV5-1,-,ASSFQGGETQY
TRBJ2-3,TRBV9,few,ASSSERELGRDTQY
TRBJ2-1,TRBV18,once,ASSPQTVASGLNEQF
TRBJ1-1,TRBV6-2/TRBV6-3,once,ASSYSRVLETEAF
TRBJ2-2,TRBV19,once,ASSPLAGTGELF
TRBJ1-5,TRBV7-9,-,ASSGGQQPQH
TRBJ2-1,TRBV9,-,ASSVVGGTSVGNEQF
TRBJ2-1,TRBV5-8,-,ASRPGSYVPNEQF
TRBJ1-5,TRBV5-1,once,ASRVGTDNQPQH
TRBJ1-6,TRBV6-1,-,ASSEQGQANSPLH
TRBJ2-2,TRBV18,-,ASSPGQGPGELF
TRBJ1-6,TRBV27,-,ASSSRSGGGTRNSPLH
TRBJ1-2,TRBV10-3,-,AISGTGQNGYT
TRBJ2-7,TRBV29-1,few,SARTSGVLYEQY
TRBJ2-2,TRBV27,-,ASNRQGGTGELF
TRBJ2-1,TRBV4-3,-,ASSQDKSAGSYNEQF
TRBJ1-3,TRBV30,-,AWVDRGLGNTIY
TRBJ2-1,TRBV7-9,-,ASSPVAGGYNEQF
TRBJ1-5,TRBV9,once,ASSVAPFGPQH
TRBJ1-1,TRBV5-5,-,ASSLGGLNTEAF
TRBJ1-1,TRBV7-9,few,ASSPVDRVSEAF
TRBJ2-1,TRBV15,-,ATSRVSGGAGTYNEQF
TRBJ1-5,TRBV27,-,ASSFTGSNQPQH
TRBJ2-3,TRBV5-6,-,ASSLRASGADTQY
TRBJ2-5,TRBV24-1,-,ATSDITGAQETQY
TRBJ1-5,TRBV3-1/TRBV3-2,few,ASSQEGGLGTQH
TRBJ2-7,TRBV9,-,ASSRGGQDEQY
TRBJ2-3,TRBV6-5,-,ASSREGTDTQY
TRBJ2-3,TRBV24-1,-,ATRGPSTDTQY